This TCR beta chain was captured by sequencing in a study of cytomegalovirus exposure and HLA in healthy donors. Study-wide results and caveats: In the roughly 120 validation repertoires, a later analysis found that first-cohort TCR clusters tended to co-occur. The study recorded over 150 TCR beta chains that were cytomegalovirus-associated. The authors confirmed in vitro that three CMV-associated chains were specific for CMV antigens. With high specificity and sensitivity, the classifier reportedly diagnosed cytomegalovirus status.

The germline V gene has CDR1 MNHNS and CDR2 SASEGT. The CDR3 is 11 residues long. V lost 8 bases and J 1 base, leaving 5 bases between the germline ends. This clone came up once. What it recognizes is unknown. The table came from immunoSEQ multiplex PCR; TCRdb's copy has only in-frame clones and leaves some out. The top ten hold over 11% of the sample, which has 200,000 to 250,000 clones, approximately 83% seen once. This clonotype was obtained from a young woman in good health and CMV-seropositive. The sequencing sample was made of PBMCs. This chain uses TRBV6-1 with TRBJ1-1; D is unclear. In DNA, the CDR3 is TGTGCCAGCGTGTGGAACACTGAAGCTTTCTTT. Residues: CASVWNTEAFF.